This T cell receptor (beta chain) was obtained from a study of blood T cell repertoires in COVID-19. Study details: PBMCs, B-cell-depleted T cells, or T cells were the source of the cDNA or gDNA that made up the material.

This CDR3 has 14 residues. The V gene's germline CDR1 is SNHLY and CDR2 FYNNEI. Germline trimming cut 2 bases from V and 7 bases from J; bases unmatched to any gene: 4. Original processing notes: Using reference gene primer amplification, nucleated cell counts were estimated. TCRdb's copy holds only in-frame clones and misses some; the assay was immunoSEQ multiplex PCR. V and J calls and clone size are those listed in that table; D and trimming were worked out from the DNA. Here the sample spans roughly 200,000 clones, roughly 88% being singletons. Those who participated ranged in age from roughly 18 to 90 years and resided in 24 US areas. Cohort allocation depended upon clinical history that participants reported.

The sample comprised PBMCs or T cells enriched from blood (not recorded which). The TCR was taken from a man between 40 and 49 years old with acute COVID-19. The V gene is TRBV2, the J gene TRBJ2-1; TRBD2 agrees at 8 bases. Here the CDR3 reads CASSELAGINEQFF. DNA of the CDR3: TGTGCCAGCAGTGAACTAGCGGGTATTAATGAGCAGTTCTTC.